This TCR beta chain came from a study of monozygotic twins with inflammatory bowel disease. The CDR3 covers 13 residues. Germline lookup yields CDR1 SGHDT and CDR2 YYEEEE. TCRdb re-called the 5' RACE reads and shows each CDR3 protein once, DNA omitted. Found here are 300,000 to 400,000 distinct CDR3 sequences; the top ten clones hold approximately 2%. What was sequenced was blood. The sequence came from a human donor with ulcerative colitis or Crohn's disease, or a healthy co-twin of an affected twin (not recorded which). The rearrangement links TRBV5-6 to TRBJ2-3. CDR3 loop: CASSSWSTDTQYF.